What follows is one TCR beta chain and its context. This record belongs to a study of blood T cell repertoires in COVID-19. Study-level background: PBMCs, B-cell-depleted T cells, or T cells were the source of the cDNA or gDNA that made up the material.

The CDR3 has 16 residues. The germline gives CDR1 SGHDN, CDR2 FVKESK. V gave up 1 base and J gave up 0 bases, with 7 bases separating them. Under the authors' procedure: Amplification of reference gene primers was used by the study to estimate nucleated cell counts. Repertoires were generated with immunoSEQ multiplex PCR, while TCRdb's copy carries only in-frame clones and drops some. For V, J and clone size, that table is used; D and trimming come from the DNA. The sample has around 110,000 clones; less than 95% are singletons. The chain has TRBV14 and TRBJ1-6; D ambiguous. The sample consisted of peripheral blood. The sequence was obtained from a human donor with active COVID-19. The donor label of this sample is uncertain. CDR3 sequence reads: CASSQALSSYNSPLHF. CDR3 coding DNA: TGTGCCAGCAGCCAAGCCCTAAGCTCCTATAATTCACCCCTCCACTTT.